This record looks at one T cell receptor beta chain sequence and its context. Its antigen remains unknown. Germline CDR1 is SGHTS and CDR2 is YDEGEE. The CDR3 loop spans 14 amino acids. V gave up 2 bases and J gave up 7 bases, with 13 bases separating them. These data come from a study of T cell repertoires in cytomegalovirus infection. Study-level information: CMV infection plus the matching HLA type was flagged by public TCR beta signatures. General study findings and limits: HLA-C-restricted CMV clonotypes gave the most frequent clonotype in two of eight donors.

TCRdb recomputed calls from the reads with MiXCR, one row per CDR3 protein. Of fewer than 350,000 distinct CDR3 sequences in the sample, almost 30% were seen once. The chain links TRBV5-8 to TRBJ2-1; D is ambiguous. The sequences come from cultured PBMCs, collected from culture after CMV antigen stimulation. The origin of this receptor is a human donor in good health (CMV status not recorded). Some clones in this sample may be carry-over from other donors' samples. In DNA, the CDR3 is TGTGCCAGCAGCTTATGGGAAGTTAGGAATGAGCAGTTCTTC. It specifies CASSLWEVRNEQFF.